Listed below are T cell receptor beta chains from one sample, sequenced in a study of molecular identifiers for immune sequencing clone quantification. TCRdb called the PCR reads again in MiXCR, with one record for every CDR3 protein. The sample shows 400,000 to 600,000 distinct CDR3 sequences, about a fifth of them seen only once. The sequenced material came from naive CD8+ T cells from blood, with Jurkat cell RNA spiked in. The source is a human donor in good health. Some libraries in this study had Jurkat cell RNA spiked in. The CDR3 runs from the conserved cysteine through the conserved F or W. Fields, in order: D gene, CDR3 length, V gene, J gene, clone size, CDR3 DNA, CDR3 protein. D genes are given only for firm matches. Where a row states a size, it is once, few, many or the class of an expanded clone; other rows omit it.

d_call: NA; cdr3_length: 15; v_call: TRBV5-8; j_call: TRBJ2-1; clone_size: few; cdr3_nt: TGTGCCAGCAGCTTGACAGCGGCAGCCTACAATGAGCAGTTCTTC; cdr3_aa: CASSLTAAAYNEQFF
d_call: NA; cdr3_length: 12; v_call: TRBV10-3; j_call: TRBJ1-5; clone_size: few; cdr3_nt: TGTGCCATCAGTGAGCCCAATCAGCCCCAGCATTTT; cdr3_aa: CAISEPNQPQHF
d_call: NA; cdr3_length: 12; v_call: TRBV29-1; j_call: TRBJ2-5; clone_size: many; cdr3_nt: TGCAGCGTTGAGGGCAACCAAGAGACCCAGTACTTC; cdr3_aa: CSVEGNQETQYF
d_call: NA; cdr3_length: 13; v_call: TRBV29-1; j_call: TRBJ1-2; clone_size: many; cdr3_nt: TGCAGCGTTGAAGTATTTGGCAGCTATGGCTACACCTTC; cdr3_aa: CSVEVFGSYGYTF
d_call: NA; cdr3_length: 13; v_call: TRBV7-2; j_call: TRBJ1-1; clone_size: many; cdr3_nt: TGTGCCAGCAGCTTAGGGGCTAGCACTGAAGCTTTCTTT; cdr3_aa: CASSLGASTEAFF
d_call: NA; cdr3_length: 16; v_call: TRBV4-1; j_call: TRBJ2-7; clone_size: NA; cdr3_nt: TGCGCCAGCAGCCAAGCCGGGACCCCAAGCCCCTACGAGCAGTACTTC; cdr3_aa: CASSQAGTPSPYEQYF
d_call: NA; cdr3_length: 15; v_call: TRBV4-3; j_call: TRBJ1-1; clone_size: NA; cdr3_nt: TGCGCCAGCAGCCTGGGCAGGGGAAGGTACACTGAAGCTTTCTTT; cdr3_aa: CASSLGRGRYTEAFF
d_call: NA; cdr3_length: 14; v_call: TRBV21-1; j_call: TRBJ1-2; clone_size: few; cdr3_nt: TGTGCCAGCAGTCCGCTCAGGGAAGGGCCTGGCTACACCTTC; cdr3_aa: CASSPLREGPGYTF
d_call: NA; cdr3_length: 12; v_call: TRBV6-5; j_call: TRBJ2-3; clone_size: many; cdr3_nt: TGTGCCACCACGGCCCACCGGGATACGCAGTATTTT; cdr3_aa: CATTAHRDTQYF
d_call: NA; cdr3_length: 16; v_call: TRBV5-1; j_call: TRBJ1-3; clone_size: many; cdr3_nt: TGCGCCAGCAGCCAAGAGGGAGTGAGCTCTGGAAACACCATATATTTT; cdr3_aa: CASSQEGVSSGNTIYF
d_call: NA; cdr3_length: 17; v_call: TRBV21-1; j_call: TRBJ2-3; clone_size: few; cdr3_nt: TGTGCCACCGGGACTTCGGCGGGAGGGCCCGACACAGATACGCAGTATTTT; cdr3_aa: CATGTSAGGPDTDTQYF
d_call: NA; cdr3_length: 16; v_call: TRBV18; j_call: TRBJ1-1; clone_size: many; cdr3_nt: TGTGCCAGCTCACCGGAGGATCAGGGTTTATACACTGAAGCTTTCTTT; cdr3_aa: CASSPEDQGLYTEAFF
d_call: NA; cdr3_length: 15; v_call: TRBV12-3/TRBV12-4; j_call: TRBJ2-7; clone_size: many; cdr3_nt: TGTGCCAGCACCCTAAGAACCACAGGGTCTGACGAGCAGTACTTC; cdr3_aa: CASTLRTTGSDEQYF
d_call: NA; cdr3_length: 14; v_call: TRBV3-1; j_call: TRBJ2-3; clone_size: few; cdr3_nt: TGTGCCAGCAGCCAAGAGGGAGGTGTGGGTCTGAAGTATTTT; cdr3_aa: CASSQEGGVGLKYF
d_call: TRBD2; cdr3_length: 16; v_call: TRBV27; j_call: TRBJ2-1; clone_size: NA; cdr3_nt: TGTGCCAGCAGTTCTATACTAGCGGGGCCCTACAATGAGCAGTTCTTC; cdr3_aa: CASSSILAGPYNEQFF
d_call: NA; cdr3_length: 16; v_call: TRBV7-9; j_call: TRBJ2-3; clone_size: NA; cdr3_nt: TGTGCCAGCAGCCCCCCCTCGTTCACTAGCACAGATACGCGGTATTTT; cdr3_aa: CASSPPSFTSTDTRYF
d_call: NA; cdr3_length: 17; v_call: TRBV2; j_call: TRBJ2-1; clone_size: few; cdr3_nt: TGTGCCAGCAGTGAACCCGCCAGAAGAAAAACCTACAATGAGCAGTTCTTC; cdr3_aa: CASSEPARRKTYNEQFF
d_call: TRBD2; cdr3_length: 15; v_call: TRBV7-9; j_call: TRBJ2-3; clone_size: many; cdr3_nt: TGTGCCAGCAGCCCGAGAACTAGCGATAAAGATACGCAGTATTTT; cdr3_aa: CASSPRTSDKDTQYF
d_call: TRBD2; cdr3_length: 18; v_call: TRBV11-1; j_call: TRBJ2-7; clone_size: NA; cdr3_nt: TGTGCCAGCAGCCCCCGGACTAGCGGGAGAGGGCTTTCCTACGAGCAGTACTTC; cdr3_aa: CASSPRTSGRGLSYEQYF
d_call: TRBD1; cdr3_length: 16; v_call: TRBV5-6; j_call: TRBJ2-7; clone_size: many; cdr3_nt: TGTGCCAGCAGCCTATCCGGGACAGTCAGCTCCTACGAGCAGTACTTC; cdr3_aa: CASSLSGTVSSYEQYF
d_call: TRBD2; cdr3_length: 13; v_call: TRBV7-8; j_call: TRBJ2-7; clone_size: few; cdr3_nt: TGTGCCAGCAGTTCAAGTCGGGGGGACGAGCAGTACTTC; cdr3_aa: CASSSSRGDEQYF
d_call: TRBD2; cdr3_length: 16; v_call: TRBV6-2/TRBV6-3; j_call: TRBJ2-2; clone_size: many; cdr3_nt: TGTGCCAGCACTATAGCGGGAGGCCCGAACACCGGGGAGCTGTTTTTT; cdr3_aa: CASTIAGGPNTGELFF
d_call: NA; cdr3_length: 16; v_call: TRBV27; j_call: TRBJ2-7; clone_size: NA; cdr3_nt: TGTGCCAGCAGTTCACGCCCGGGGGGCCGTTACTACGAGCAGTACTTC; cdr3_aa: CASSSRPGGRYYEQYF
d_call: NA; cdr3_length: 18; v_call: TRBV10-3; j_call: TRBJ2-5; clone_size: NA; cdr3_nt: TGTGCCATCAGTGAGTCGATGAGGGGAGGACAGAGGCAAGAGACCCAGTACTTC; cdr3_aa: CAISESMRGGQRQETQYF
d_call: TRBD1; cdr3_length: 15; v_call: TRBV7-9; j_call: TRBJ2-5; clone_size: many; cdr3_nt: TGTGCCAGCAGCTTAGAGACAGGGGAGCTGGCGACCCAGTACTTC; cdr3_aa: CASSLETGELATQYF
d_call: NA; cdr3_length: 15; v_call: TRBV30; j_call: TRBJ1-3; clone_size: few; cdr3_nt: TGTGCCTGGAGTGTACGGGGATTTCCTGGAAACACCATATATTTT; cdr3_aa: CAWSVRGFPGNTIYF
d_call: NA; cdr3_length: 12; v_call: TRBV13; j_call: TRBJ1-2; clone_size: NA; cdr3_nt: TGTGCCAGCAGCTTAGGGGCCTATGGCTACACCTTC; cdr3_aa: CASSLGAYGYTF
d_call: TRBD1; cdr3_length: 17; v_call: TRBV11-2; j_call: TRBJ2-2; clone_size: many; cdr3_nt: TGTGCCAGCAGCCGGGGACAGGTCGGGATTGGGACCGGGGAGCTGTTTTTT; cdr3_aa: CASSRGQVGIGTGELFF
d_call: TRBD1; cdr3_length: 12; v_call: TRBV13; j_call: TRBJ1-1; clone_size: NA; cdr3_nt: TGTGCCTCCCGGGAGGGGGCCACTGAAGCTTTCTTT; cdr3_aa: CASREGATEAFF
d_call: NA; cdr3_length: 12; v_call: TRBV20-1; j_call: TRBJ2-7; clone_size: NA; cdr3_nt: TGCAGTGCTAGAGATTCCGGGGTCGAGCAGTACTTC; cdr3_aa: CSARDSGVEQYF
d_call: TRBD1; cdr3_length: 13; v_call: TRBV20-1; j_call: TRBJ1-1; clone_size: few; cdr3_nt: TGCAGTGCTACACGGACAGGGGACACTGAAGCTTTCTTT; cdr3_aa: CSATRTGDTEAFF
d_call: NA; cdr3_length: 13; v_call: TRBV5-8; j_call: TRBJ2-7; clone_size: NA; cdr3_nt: TGTGCCAGCAGCTTGGTAAGTTCTGATGAGCAGTACTTC; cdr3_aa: CASSLVSSDEQYF
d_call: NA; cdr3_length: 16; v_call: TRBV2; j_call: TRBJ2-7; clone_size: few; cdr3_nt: TGTGCCAGCAGTGAACGACCCAGCGAGCTCTCCTACGAGCAGTACTTC; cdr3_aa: CASSERPSELSYEQYF
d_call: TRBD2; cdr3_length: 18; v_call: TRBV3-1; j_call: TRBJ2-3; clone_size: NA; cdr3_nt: TGTGCCAGCAGCCAAACCAAGGGGGGGACTAGCGAAGGAGATACGCAGTATTTT; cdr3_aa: CASSQTKGGTSEGDTQYF
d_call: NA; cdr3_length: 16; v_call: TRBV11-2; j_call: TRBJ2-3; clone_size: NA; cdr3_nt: TGTGCCAGCAGCTTAGTAGCAGGGTCAAGCACAGATACGCAGTATTTT; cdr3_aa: CASSLVAGSSTDTQYF
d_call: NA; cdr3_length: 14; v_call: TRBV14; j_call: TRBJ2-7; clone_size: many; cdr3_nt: TGTGCCAGCAGCCAAACGCCCGGTACCTACGAGCAGTACTTC; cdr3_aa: CASSQTPGTYEQYF
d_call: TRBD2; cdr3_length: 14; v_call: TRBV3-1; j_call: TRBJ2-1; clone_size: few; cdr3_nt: TGTGCCAGCGGATTGGCGGGGGGCCACAATGAGCAGTTCTTC; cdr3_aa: CASGLAGGHNEQFF
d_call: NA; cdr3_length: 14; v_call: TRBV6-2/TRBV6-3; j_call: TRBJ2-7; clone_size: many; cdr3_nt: TGTGCCAGCAGTCCCAAGGTGGTTGACTACGAGCAGTACTTC; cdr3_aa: CASSPKVVDYEQYF
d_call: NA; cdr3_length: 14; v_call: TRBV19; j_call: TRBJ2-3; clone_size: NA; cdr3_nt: TGTGCCAGTAGTTTTACTGCCTCTCCGAATACGCAGTATTTT; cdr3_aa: CASSFTASPNTQYF
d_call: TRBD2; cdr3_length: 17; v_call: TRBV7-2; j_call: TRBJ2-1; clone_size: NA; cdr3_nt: TGTGCCAGCAGCCCTGGGACTAGCGGGAGGGCCGGAAATGAGCAGTTCTTC; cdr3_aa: CASSPGTSGRAGNEQFF
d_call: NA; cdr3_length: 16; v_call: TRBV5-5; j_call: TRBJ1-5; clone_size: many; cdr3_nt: TGTGCCAGCAGCTTGGAAGGGGCTTGGGGCAATCAGCCCCAGCATTTT; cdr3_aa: CASSLEGAWGNQPQHF
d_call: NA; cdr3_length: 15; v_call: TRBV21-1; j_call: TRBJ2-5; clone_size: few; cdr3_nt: TGTGCCAGCATCACGAATGGGGGGGCCGAAGGGACCCAGTACTTC; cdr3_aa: CASITNGGAEGTQYF
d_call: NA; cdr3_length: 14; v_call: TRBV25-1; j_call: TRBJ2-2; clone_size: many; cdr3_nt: TGTGCCAGCAGTGATTCAAATGCGGCCGGGGAGCTGTTTTTT; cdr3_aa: CASSDSNAAGELFF
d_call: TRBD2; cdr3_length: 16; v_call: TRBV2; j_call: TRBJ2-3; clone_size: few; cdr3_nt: TGTGCCAGCAGTGATCCTAGCGGGAAATACCCAGATACGCAGTATTTT; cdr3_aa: CASSDPSGKYPDTQYF
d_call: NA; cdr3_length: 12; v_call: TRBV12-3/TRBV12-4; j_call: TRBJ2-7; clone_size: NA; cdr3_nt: TGTGCCAGCAGTTTAAACCCGCGCGAGCAGTACTTC; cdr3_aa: CASSLNPREQYF
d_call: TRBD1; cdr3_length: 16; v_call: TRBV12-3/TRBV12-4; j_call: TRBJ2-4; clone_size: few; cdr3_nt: TGTGCCAGCCAGGGGACAGCTGTTACATATGGAAACATTCAGTACTTC; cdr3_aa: CASQGTAVTYGNIQYF
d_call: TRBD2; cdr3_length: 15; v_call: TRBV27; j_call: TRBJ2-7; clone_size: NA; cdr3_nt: TGTGCCAGCAGTTATTCTAGCGGGAGAGGGTACGAGCAGTACTTC; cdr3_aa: CASSYSSGRGYEQYF
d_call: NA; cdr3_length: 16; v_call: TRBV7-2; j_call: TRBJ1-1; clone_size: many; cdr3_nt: TGTGCCAGCAGCTTCCCCATGGAGGCCGAGAACACTGAAGCTTTCTTT; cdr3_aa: CASSFPMEAENTEAFF
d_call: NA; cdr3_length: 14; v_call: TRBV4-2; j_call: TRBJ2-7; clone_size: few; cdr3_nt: TGTGCCAGCAGCCAAGTCTCCGCAGCCTACGAGCAGTACTTC; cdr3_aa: CASSQVSAAYEQYF
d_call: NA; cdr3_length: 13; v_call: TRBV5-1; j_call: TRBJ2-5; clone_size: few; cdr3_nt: TGCGCCAGCAGCCCACAGTACCAAGAGACCCAGTACTTC; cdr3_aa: CASSPQYQETQYF
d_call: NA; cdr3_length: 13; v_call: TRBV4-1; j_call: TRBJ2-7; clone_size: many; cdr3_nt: TGCGCCAGCAGCCAACGAGGGGACTACGAGCAGTACTTC; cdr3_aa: CASSQRGDYEQYF
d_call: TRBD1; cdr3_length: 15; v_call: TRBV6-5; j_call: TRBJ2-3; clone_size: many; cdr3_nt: TGTGCCAGCAATCCAGGGGGTTTTAGCACAGATACGCAGTATTTT; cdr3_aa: CASNPGGFSTDTQYF
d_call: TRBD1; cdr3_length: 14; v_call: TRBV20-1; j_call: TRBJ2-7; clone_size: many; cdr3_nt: TGCAGTGCTAGGCCGCCGACAGGGGCGGACGAGCAGTACTTC; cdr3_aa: CSARPPTGADEQYF
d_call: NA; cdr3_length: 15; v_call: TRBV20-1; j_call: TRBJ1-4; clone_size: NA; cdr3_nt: TGCAGTGCTAGAGATTTCGGACGGACTAATGAAAAACTGTTTTTT; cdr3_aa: CSARDFGRTNEKLFF
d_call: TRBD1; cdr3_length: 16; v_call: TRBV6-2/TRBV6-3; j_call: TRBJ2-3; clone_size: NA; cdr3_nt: TGTGCCAGCAGAGATTGGCGGACAGGGGAAGCAGATACGCAGTATTTT; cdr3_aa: CASRDWRTGEADTQYF
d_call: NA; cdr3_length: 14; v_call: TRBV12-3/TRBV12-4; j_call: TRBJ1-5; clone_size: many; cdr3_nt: TGTGCCAGCACCCTGGGGGGGGCAAGTCAGCCCCAGCATTTT; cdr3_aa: CASTLGGASQPQHF
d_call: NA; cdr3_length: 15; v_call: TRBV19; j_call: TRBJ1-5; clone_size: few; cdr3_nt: TGTGCCAGTAGTATAATGGCAGGGGGCAATCAGCCCCAGCATTTT; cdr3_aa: CASSIMAGGNQPQHF
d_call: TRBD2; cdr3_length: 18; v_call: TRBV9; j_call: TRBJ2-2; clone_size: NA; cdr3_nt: TGTGCCAGCAGCGTAGCCCCGGGACTAGCGGGAGGTACGGGGGAGATGTTTTTT; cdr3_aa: CASSVAPGLAGGTGEMFF
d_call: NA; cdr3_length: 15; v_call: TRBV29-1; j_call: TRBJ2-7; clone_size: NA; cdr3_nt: TGCAGCGTTGAAGTGCCGGTGGCTCCAACCTACGAGCAGTACTTC; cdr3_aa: CSVEVPVAPTYEQYF